What follows are 21 T cell receptor beta chains derived from one specimen sequenced in a study of OX40 agonist ivuxolimab in advanced cancers. Data came from immunoSEQ multiplex PCR; TCRdb stores just in-frame clones and leaves some out. The sample holds some 33,000 clones, more than 80% seen once. The sample was CD4+ or CD8+ T cells sorted from blood, taken in a trial of the OX40 agonist ivuxolimab. All receptors derive from an adult with an advanced solid tumor such as melanoma, head and neck, liver or kidney cancer.

The rearrangement joins TRBV18 to TRBJ1-5, with no clear D. Germline-derived CDR1 and CDR2 are KGHSH and LQKENI. The ends were cut back, 2 bases at V and 4 bases at J, with 9 bases in the middle. The CDR3 is 14 amino acids. Here the CDR3 DNA reads TGTGCCAGCTCACCAAAGGTGGGAAATCAGCCCCAGCATTTT. It encodes CASSPKVGNQPQHF.

Only a few counts were recorded for this clone. The chain recombines TRBV4-3 with TRBJ2-3; D may be TRBD1 (6 bases). The CDR3 is 15 amino acids. Germline-derived CDR1 and CDR2 are LGHNA and YSLEER. The V and J ends lost 4 bases and 0 bases respectively, with 11 bases between them. As DNA, the CDR3 is TGCGCCAGCAGCCCCTGGACAGATAGCACAGATACGCAGTATTTT. Its translation: CASSPWTDSTDTQYF.

J is TRBJ2-5 and V is TRBV6-1; 8 bases align to TRBD1. V lost 6 bases, J lost 7 bases, and 13 bases stayed unmatched. CDR3 length equals 15 residues. Germline loops: CDR1 MNHNS, CDR2 SASEGT. CDR3 in DNA: TGTGCCAGCAGAGCACAGGGGGACCCAAGGGGGACCCAGTACTTC. It encodes CASRAQGDPRGTQYF.

This chain joins TRBV10-1 and TRBJ2-1; possibly TRBD1 for D (6 bases). Trimming took 4 bases from V and 4 from J, leaving 11 bases between them. This CDR3 comprises 14 residues. Germline values: CDR1 WNHNN, CDR2 SYGVQD (reference sequence). The DNA of the CDR3 is TGCGCCAGCAGTGCGGCCAGGGGTTACAATGAGCAGTTCTTC. Translated: CASSAARGYNEQFF.

The chain has TRBV5-1 and TRBJ1-1; the D is unclear. The CDR3 has 15 amino acids. Germline V gene lookup returns CDR1 SGHRS and CDR2 YFSETQ. Deletions cut 2 bases from V and 3 bases from J, with 14 bases between. The CDR3 DNA sequence: TGCGCCAGCAGCTTTAACAGTCACCGGGACACTGAAGCTTTCTTT. This codes for CASSFNSHRDTEAFF.

The chain recombines TRBV5-4 with TRBJ1-1; 8 bases map to TRBD1. J was trimmed by 2 bases and V by 2 bases; bases with no gene match: 5. This CDR3 has 15 amino acids. Germline V gene data show CDR1 as SGHNT and CDR2 as YYREEE (reference sequence). CDR3 in amino acids: CASSFPGGSNTEAFF. CDR3 nucleotides: TGTGCCAGCAGCTTCCCAGGGGGCAGTAACACTGAAGCTTTCTTT.

The DNA of the CDR3 is TGTGCCAGCAGCGTAGTTTTGACTAGTGGCGATGAGCAGTTCTTC. It yields the protein CASSVVLTSGDEQFF. The chain uses TRBV9 and TRBJ2-1; maybe TRBD2 (6 bases). CDR1 SGDLS and CDR2 YYNGEE come from the germline V gene. The CDR3 runs 15 residues. Trimming cost V 0 bases and J 8 bases, with 15 bases left between them.

V and J are TRBV20-1 and TRBJ2-7; D is unclear. The V end was cut by 7 bases, the J end by 2 bases, with 9 bases between. In germline, CDR1 is DFQATT, CDR2 SNEGSKA (reference sequence). CDR3 length: 11 residues. The CDR3 loop reads CSVIRTYEQYF. Here the CDR3 DNA reads TGCAGTGTGATAAGGACCTACGAGCAGTACTTC.

The rearrangement uses TRBV20-1 and TRBJ2-7; D is uncertain. The CDR3 has 11 residues. Germline CDR1 DFQATT, CDR2 SNEGSKA (reference sequence). V dropped 7 bases and J dropped 2 bases, with 9 bases sitting between them. CDR3 sequence (DNA): TGCAGTGTGGTAAGGACCTACGAGCAGTACTTC. Translated, it gives CSVVRTYEQYF.

The chain links TRBV11-3 to TRBJ2-7, with D perhaps TRBD1 (6 bases). CDR1 is SGHNT and CDR2 is YENEEA in the germline V gene. The CDR3 length is 14 residues. Between the trimmed V and J ends, which lost 5 bases and 1 base, there was a span of 12 bases. The CDR3 DNA is TGTGCCAGCAGCCGACTCGGACAGTCCTACGAGCAGTACTTC. This translates into CASSRLGQSYEQYF.

The chain links TRBV7-2 to TRBJ2-7, with 7 bases identical to TRBD1. V was clipped by 5 bases and J by 5 bases; unmatched bases: 9. The CDR3 contains 14 residues. The V gene's germline CDR1 is SGHTA and CDR2 FQGNSA. DNA of the CDR3: TGTGCCAGCAGCGAGAACAGGGGCCCCCACGAGCAGTACTTC. Its protein is CASSENRGPHEQYF. The full variable domain, its missing parts supplied by reference TRBV7-2 and TRBJ2-7, is GAGVSQSPSNKVTEKGKDVELRCDPISGHTALYWYRQSLGQGLEFLIYFQGNSAPDKSGLPSDRFSAERTGGSVSTLTIQRTQQEDSAVYLCASSENRGPHEQYFGPGTRLTVT.

The genes are TRBV28 and TRBJ2-2; tentatively, D is TRBD2 (6 bases). CDR1 MDHEN and CDR2 SYDVKM come from the germline V gene. The CDR3 has 16 amino acids. Trimming left V 4 bases short and J 7 bases short, with 19 bases between. DNA of the CDR3: TGTGCCAGCAGTTCCCGAGGCGGGGCCCTAGGCGGGGAGCTGTTTTTT. Amino acid sequence: CASSSRGGALGGELFF. Full variable domain (outside the CDR3, taken from reference TRBV28 and TRBJ2-2): DVKVTQSSRYLVKRTGEKVFLECVQDMDHENMFWYRQDPGLGLRLIYFSYDVKMKEKGDIPEGYSVSREKKERFSLILESASTNQTSMYLCASSSRGGALGGELFFGEGSRLTVL.

This clone was observed a single time. This chain links TRBV11-2 with TRBJ1-3; possible D gene TRBD1, 5 bases. V dropped 7 bases and J dropped 1 base, with 17 bases sitting between them. The CDR3 length is 16 residues. The V gene's germline CDR1 is SGHAT and CDR2 FQNNGV. The CDR3, as DNA: TGTGCCAGCACCACTGGGGGTTTGGGGTCTGGAAACACCATATATTTT. Amino acid sequence: CASTTGGLGSGNTIYF.

The sample holds a few counts of this clone. The chain employs TRBV7-9 and TRBJ2-1; D assignment may be TRBD1 or TRBD2 (5 bases each). The CDR3 totals 13 residues. The V gene lost 6 bases and the J gene lost 6 bases, with 12 bases spanning the gap. From germline, CDR1 is SEHNR and CDR2 FQNEAQ (reference sequence). CDR3 in DNA: TGTGCCAGCAGTTCGGGACGGTCCAATGAGCAGTTCTTC. Translation gives CASSSGRSNEQFF. The entire variable domain, with the rest obtained from reference TRBV7-9 and TRBJ2-1, is as follows: DTGVSQNPRHKITKRGQNVTFRCDPISEHNRLYWYRQTLGQGPEFLTYFQNEAQLEKSRLLSDRFSAERPKGSFSTLEIQRTEQGDSAMYLCASSSGRSNEQFFGPGTRLTVL.

The V call is TRBV28, the J call TRBJ1-2; 12 bases match TRBD1. The CDR3 loop spans 14 amino acids. CDR1 and CDR2 (germline): MDHEN, SYDVKM. Trimming removed 7 bases from V and 8 bases from J; junction bases left unmatched: 8. CDR3 amino acids: CASMVGTGGWGYTF. The CDR3, as DNA: TGTGCCAGCATGGTCGGGACAGGGGGCTGGGGCTACACCTTC.

The rearrangement joins TRBV9 to TRBJ2-2, with 10 bases aligning to TRBD2. In germline, CDR1 is SGDLS, CDR2 YYNGEE. There are 13 residues in the CDR3. The ends lost 7 bases at V and 5 bases at J; junction bases unmatched: 2. The CDR3 sequence is CASPGLATGELFF. CDR3 DNA sequence: TGTGCCAGCCCGGGACTAGCGACCGGGGAGCTGTTTTTT.

This chain links TRBV6-1 with TRBJ1-4; no clear D gene. V was clipped by 2 bases and J by 5 bases, with 9 bases between them. Germline CDR1 is MNHNS and CDR2 is SASEGT. The CDR3 sequence is 14 residues long. The CDR3 is CASSEIRSNEKLFF. As DNA, the CDR3 is TGTGCCAGCAGTGAAATCAGGTCGAATGAAAAACTGTTTTTT.

This chain links TRBV28 with TRBJ2-7; D perhaps matches TRBD2 (5 bases). Germline lookup yields CDR1 MDHEN and CDR2 SYDVKM. This CDR3 comprises 12 residues. Between the trimmed V and J ends, which lost 3 bases and 2 bases, there was a span of 5 bases. In nucleotides, the CDR3 is TGTGCCAGCAGTTTCGGGGCCTACGAGCAGTACTTC. Translating gives CASSFGAYEQYF.

The chain couples TRBV2 to TRBJ1-1; no firm D call. V lost 4 bases and J lost 3, with 6 bases in between. CDR1 is SNHLY, CDR2 FYNNEI, per germline. The CDR3 consists of 12 residues. CDR3 region: CASSGDDTEAFF. The DNA of the CDR3 is TGTGCCAGCAGTGGGGATGACACTGAAGCTTTCTTT.

This chain uses TRBV6-5 with TRBJ2-2, with TRBD2 as a possible D gene (5 bases). Germline assignment: CDR1 MNHEY and CDR2 SVGAGI. The V end was cut by 2 bases, the J end by 0 bases, with 7 bases between. The length of the CDR3 is 15 residues. The CDR3 here is CASSYRGSNTGELFF. In DNA, the CDR3 is TGTGCCAGCAGTTACCGGGGATCGAACACCGGGGAGCTGTTTTTT.

The chain couples TRBV7-9 to TRBJ2-6; D ambiguous. Germline V gives CDR1 SEHNR, CDR2 FQNEAQ (reference sequence). The CDR3 is made up of 17 amino acids. Trimming shortened V by 5 bases and J by 3 bases, and 17 bases separated the two germline ends. CDR3 in amino acids: CASSRYSGGLGANVLTF. The CDR3, as DNA: TGTGCCAGCAGCCGATACTCCGGTGGGCTTGGGGCCAACGTCCTGACTTTC.